This TCR beta chain was identified in a study of shared clonotypes between healthy human individuals. Repertoires were generated with immunoSEQ multiplex PCR, while TCRdb's copy carries only in-frame clones and drops some. The data show 1.5 million to 2.5 million clones, approximately 95% seen once. Naive CD8 cells were CD45RO-negative, positively selected for CCR7, excluding terminally differentiated effector memory CD45RA+ cells. HIV-negative, healthy adults without recent acute infections or vaccinations were the donors. There were only Caucasian adults among the donors, and all lived in Nashville, Tennessee. Study observations and caveats: Naive subsets typically showed greater estimated richness than memory subsets. It was observed that roughly 5.1% of naive CD4 clonotypes were shared across several donors.

Concerning this clone: Its antigen is currently unknown.

The CDR3 is 16 amino acids. V was pared by 5 bases and J by 4 bases, with 13 bases of the junction left unmatched. The germline CDR1 and CDR2 sequences are PRHDT and FYEKMQ (reference sequence). Sequencing was done on a sample of naive CD8+ T cells sorted from blood. V gene TRBV13 combines with J gene TRBJ1-1, with TRBD1 identical over 7 bases. This TCR came from a young man in good health. This CDR3 reads CASSQTTGKGVTEAFF. The CDR3 DNA reads TGTGCCAGCAGCCAAACGACAGGGAAAGGGGTCACTGAAGCTTTCTTT.